These 19 T cell receptor beta chains came from one sample sequenced in a study of blood T cell repertoires in COVID-19. Generated by immunoSEQ multiplex PCR, the TCRdb table keeps only in-frame clones and is missing some. The sample comprises 250,000 to 300,000 clones, about 89% of which are singletons, and about 5% rests with the top ten. The specimen was peripheral blood. All receptors derive from a man aged 40-49 years with acute or convalescent COVID-19.

The chain uses TRBV6-5 and TRBJ2-7; a weak D match, TRBD1 (6 bases). Trimming removed 5 bases from V and 2 bases from J, with 16 bases in between. In germline, CDR1 is MNHEY, CDR2 SVGAGI. The CDR3 is 15 amino acids. This CDR3 reads CASSRTAFSPYEQYF. In DNA form, the CDR3 reads TGTGCCAGCAGTCGGACAGCCTTTTCCCCCTACGAGCAGTACTTC.

The chain combines TRBV14 with TRBJ1-5; 8 positions match TRBD1. This CDR3 has 14 residues. Unmatched junction bases numbered 5, after V lost 6 bases and J lost 4 bases. The V gene's germline CDR1 is SGHDN and CDR2 FVKESK. The CDR3 bases are TGTGCCAGCAGTCGGACAGGGACTAATCAGCCCCAGCATTTT. The encoded protein is CASSRTGTNQPQHF.

The J gene is TRBJ2-6, the V gene TRBV6-1; 7 nucleotides align to TRBD1. V lost 4 bases, J lost 4 bases, and 7 bases stayed unmatched. The CDR3 covers 16 residues. The germline gives CDR1 MNHNS, CDR2 SASEGT. CDR3 amino acids: CASSGSRGTGANVLTF. CDR3 sequence (DNA): TGTGCCAGCAGTGGCTCCAGGGGGACGGGGGCCAACGTCCTGACTTTC.

On this clone itself: A junction end diverges from the germline sequence, so it may reflect a read error. The chain carries TRBV2 and TRBJ2-7, with TRBD1 identical over 10 bases. The V gene's germline CDR1 is SNHLY and CDR2 FYNNEI. The CDR3 runs to 15 residues. CDR3 coding DNA: TGTGCCAGCAGCCTCGGACAGGGGGGGACGTCCTCGAGCCTTTTC. Encoded protein: CASSLGQGGTSSSLF.

V and J are TRBV5-5 and TRBJ2-1; D gene uncertain. V was pared by 0 bases and J by 4 bases, with 8 bases between. The CDR3 consists of 14 residues. Germline V gene sequence: CDR1 SGHKS, CDR2 YYEKEE (reference sequence). The CDR3: CASSLGSTYNEQFF. CDR3 bases: TGTGCCAGCAGCTTGGGGTCAACATACAATGAGCAGTTCTTC. The whole variable domain, filled in from reference TRBV5-5 and TRBJ2-1, reads DAGVTQSPTHLIKTRGQQVTLRCSPISGHKSVSWYQQVLGQGPQFIFQYYEKEERGRGNFPDRFSARQFPNYSSELNVNALLLGDSALYLCASSLGSTYNEQFFGPGTRLTVL.

This chain uses TRBV6-5 with TRBJ2-7; TRBD2 matches at 14 bases. V was pared by 5 bases and J by 7 bases, with 7 bases of the junction left unmatched. Germline CDR1 is MNHEY and CDR2 is SVGAGI. The CDR3 consists of 15 residues. DNA for the CDR3: TGTGCCAGCAGTCCTCCGGGACTAGCGGGGGATGAGCAGTACTTC. The encoded protein is CASSPPGLAGDEQYF.

The CDR3 sequence is CASSQDTRGTQQYF. The CDR3 region has the DNA TGTGCCAGCAGCCAAGATACGAGAGGTACCCAGCAGTACTTC. The chain links TRBV3-1 (or the pseudogene TRBV3-2) to TRBJ2-7; D not certain. Trimming pared 0 bases from V and 8 bases from J, leaving 14 bases between. The CDR3 covers 14 residues. The germline gives CDR1 LGHDT, CDR2 YNNKEL (reference sequence).

Here the CDR3 reads CASTISGGLSSYNEQFF. The CDR3 bases are TGTGCCAGTACCATCTCCGGCGGGTTAAGCTCCTACAATGAGCAGTTCTTC. The chain uses TRBV19 and TRBJ2-1; maybe TRBD2 (5 bases). The ends were cut back, 7 bases at V and 0 bases at J, with 19 bases in the middle. This CDR3 has 17 residues. The germline gives CDR1 LNHDA, CDR2 SQIVND (reference sequence).

The chain has TRBV9 and TRBJ2-7, with 7 bases fitting TRBD1. The CDR3 runs to 17 residues. The V gene's germline CDR1 is SGDLS and CDR2 YYNGEE. The junction had 18 bases not matched to a gene; V was cut back by 4 bases and J by 5 bases. CDR3 residues: CASSPRSTPGQFHEQYF. In DNA form, the CDR3 reads TGTGCCAGCAGCCCTCGATCCACCCCGGGACAGTTCCACGAGCAGTACTTC.

The CDR3 loop is CASSPGGSRPQHF. The CDR3 DNA follows: TGTGCCAGCAGTCCAGGGGGGAGCCGGCCCCAGCATTTT. The chain uses TRBV2 and TRBJ1-5, with TRBD1 identical over 7 bases. The CDR3 runs 13 residues. Germline V gene data show CDR1 as SNHLY and CDR2 as FYNNEI. Trimming removed 5 bases from V and 9 bases from J; junction bases left unmatched: 7.

The V call is TRBV5-4, the J call TRBJ2-2; 12 bases map to TRBD2. This CDR3 spans 14 amino acids. CDR1 and CDR2 from the germline V gene are SGHNT and YYREEE (reference sequence). V gave up 3 bases and J gave up 6 bases; unmatched junction bases: 0. The CDR3 here is CASSSSGGAGELFF. CDR3 sequence (DNA): TGTGCCAGCAGCTCTAGCGGGGGGGCCGGGGAGCTGTTTTTT.

V usage is TRBV2 and J usage is TRBJ1-1; D perhaps matches TRBD1 (5 bases). CDR1 and CDR2 from the germline V gene are SNHLY and FYNNEI. This CDR3 is built from 15 residues. V was clipped by 7 bases and J by 5 bases, with 20 bases between them. DNA of the CDR3: TGTGCCAGCACCTATTATCAGGGTTTAGGAACTGAAGCTTTCTTT. Translated: CASTYYQGLGTEAFF. The whole variable domain, remainder taken from reference TRBV2 and TRBJ1-1, is EPEVTQTPSHQVTQMGQEVILRCVPISNHLYFYWYRQILGQKVEFLVSFYNNEISEKSEIFDDQFSVERPDGSNFTLKIRSTKLEDSAMYFCASTYYQGLGTEAFFGQGTRLTVV.

J is TRBJ2-7 and V is TRBV29-1; the D gene is possibly TRBD2 (6 bases). The CDR3 has 12 amino acids. The germline V gene has CDR1 SQVTM and CDR2 ANQGSEA. Trimming shortened V by 7 bases and J by 7 bases, and 17 bases separated the two germline ends. CDR3 bases: TGCAGCGCCACCGGGACTTCGCGGGAGCAGTACTTC. It translates to CSATGTSREQYF.

The chain links TRBV5-6 to TRBJ2-3; TRBD2 might be the D (5 bases). V was trimmed by 2 bases and J by 5 bases, leaving 9 bases between them. Germline CDR1 and CDR2: SGHDT and YYEEEE. This CDR3 has 13 residues. CDR3 DNA: TGTGCCAGCAGCTTAAAGGGAGAAGATACGCAGTATTTT. This sequence encodes CASSLKGEDTQYF.

This clone appeared a few times. At the DNA level, this CDR3 is encoded by other sequences in the same sample as well. The chain employs TRBV6-5 and TRBJ2-2, with D tentatively TRBD2 (6 bases). The germline CDR1 and CDR2 sequences are MNHEY and SVGAGI. The CDR3 loop spans 13 amino acids. V was shortened by 2 bases and J by 5 bases, with 6 bases between the two germline ends. CDR3 DNA sequence: TGTGCCAGCAGTTACGGGGGGACCGGGGAGCTGTTTTTT. This sequence encodes CASSYGGTGELFF.

This CDR3 is CSAGEKRGYGDTQYF. The CDR3 bases are TGCAGTGCTGGTGAGAAGCGGGGTTATGGAGATACGCAGTATTTT. The chain combines TRBV20-1 with TRBJ2-3; 7 bases fit TRBD2. The trim removed 5 bases at V and 5 bases at J, leaving 13 bases unmatched. The CDR3 runs 15 residues. Germline lookup yields CDR1 DFQATT and CDR2 SNEGSKA (reference sequence).

This chain joins TRBV3-1 (or the pseudogene TRBV3-2) and TRBJ1-2, with 8 bases matching TRBD1. After removal of 2 bases from V and 7 bases from J, the junction contained 6 bases not matched to a gene. Looked up from germline, CDR1 is LGHDT and CDR2 is YNNKEL (reference sequence). The length of the CDR3 is 14 residues. The CDR3 sequence: CASSQLGTGGGYTF. CDR3 nucleotide sequence: TGTGCCAGCAGCCAACTCGGGACAGGAGGTGGCTACACCTTC.

This clone has just a few counts. CDR3 sequence reads: CASSLGVQGNQPQHF. In nucleotides, the CDR3 is TGTGCCAGCAGCTTGGGTGTACAGGGCAATCAGCCCCAGCATTTT. This chain links TRBV5-8 with TRBJ1-5; D may be TRBD1 (5 bases). Germline-derived CDR1 and CDR2 are SGHTS and YDEGEE. Trimming removed 0 bases at V and 2 bases at J, with 9 bases between. This CDR3 is 15 amino acids long.

This sequence joins TRBV9 and TRBJ2-1; D possibly corresponds to TRBD2 (7 bases). V was clipped by 4 bases and J by 10 bases, with 18 bases between them. There are 14 residues in the CDR3. CDR1 SGDLS and CDR2 YYNGEE come from the germline V gene. In nucleotides, the CDR3 is TGTGCCAGCAGCTCTGGGGCGGGGGCCATGGAGCAGTTCTTC. It translates to CASSSGAGAMEQFF.